This T cell receptor beta chain came from a study of shared clonotypes between healthy human individuals. The CDR3 has 12 residues. The germline CDR1 and CDR2 sequences are MNHNS and SASEGT. The V gene lost 6 bases and the J gene lost 3 bases, with 9 bases spanning the gap. Some clones are missing from TCRdb's copy, which holds only in-frame ones; the method was immunoSEQ multiplex PCR. The table records some 470,000 clones, roughly four fifths of them present only once. Input material: PBMCs. J is TRBJ2-7 and V is TRBV6-1; possibly TRBD1 for D (5 bases). The TCR originated in a woman between 40 and 50 years old in good health. Some clones in this sample may be carry-over from other donors' samples. The DNA for the CDR3 is TGTGCCAGCAGCCGAGACAGCTACGAGCAGTACTTC. It encodes CASSRDSYEQYF.